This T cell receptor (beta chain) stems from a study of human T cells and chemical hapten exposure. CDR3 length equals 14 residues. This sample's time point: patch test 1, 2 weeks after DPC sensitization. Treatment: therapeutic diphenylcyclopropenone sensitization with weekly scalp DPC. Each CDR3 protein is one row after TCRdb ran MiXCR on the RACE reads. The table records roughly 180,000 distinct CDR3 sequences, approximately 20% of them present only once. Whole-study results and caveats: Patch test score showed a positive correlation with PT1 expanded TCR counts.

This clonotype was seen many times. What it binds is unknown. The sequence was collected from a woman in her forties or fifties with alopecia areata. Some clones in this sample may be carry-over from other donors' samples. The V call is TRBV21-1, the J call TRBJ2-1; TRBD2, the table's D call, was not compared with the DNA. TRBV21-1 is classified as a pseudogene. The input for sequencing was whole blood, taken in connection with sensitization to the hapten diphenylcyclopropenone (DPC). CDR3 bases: TGTGCCAGCAGCAAGAGCGGGAGAAACAATGAGCAGTTCTTC. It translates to CASSKSGRNNEQFF.